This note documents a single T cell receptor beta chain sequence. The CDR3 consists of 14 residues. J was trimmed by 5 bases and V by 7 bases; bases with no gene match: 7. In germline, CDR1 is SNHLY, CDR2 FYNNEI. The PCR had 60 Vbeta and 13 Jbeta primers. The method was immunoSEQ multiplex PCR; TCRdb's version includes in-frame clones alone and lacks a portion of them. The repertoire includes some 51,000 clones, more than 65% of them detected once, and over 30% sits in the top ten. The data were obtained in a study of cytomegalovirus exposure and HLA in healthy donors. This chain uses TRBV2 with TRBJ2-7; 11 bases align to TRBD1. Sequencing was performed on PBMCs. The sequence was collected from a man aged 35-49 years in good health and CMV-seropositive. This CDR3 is CASKAGQGVHEQYF. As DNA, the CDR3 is TGTGCCAGCAAAGCGGGACAGGGGGTTCACGAGCAGTACTTC. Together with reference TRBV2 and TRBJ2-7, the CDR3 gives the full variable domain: EPEVTQTPSHQVTQMGQEVILRCVPISNHLYFYWYRQILGQKVEFLVSFYNNEISEKSEIFDDQFSVERPDGSNFTLKIRSTKLEDSAMYFCASKAGQGVHEQYFGPGTRLTVT.